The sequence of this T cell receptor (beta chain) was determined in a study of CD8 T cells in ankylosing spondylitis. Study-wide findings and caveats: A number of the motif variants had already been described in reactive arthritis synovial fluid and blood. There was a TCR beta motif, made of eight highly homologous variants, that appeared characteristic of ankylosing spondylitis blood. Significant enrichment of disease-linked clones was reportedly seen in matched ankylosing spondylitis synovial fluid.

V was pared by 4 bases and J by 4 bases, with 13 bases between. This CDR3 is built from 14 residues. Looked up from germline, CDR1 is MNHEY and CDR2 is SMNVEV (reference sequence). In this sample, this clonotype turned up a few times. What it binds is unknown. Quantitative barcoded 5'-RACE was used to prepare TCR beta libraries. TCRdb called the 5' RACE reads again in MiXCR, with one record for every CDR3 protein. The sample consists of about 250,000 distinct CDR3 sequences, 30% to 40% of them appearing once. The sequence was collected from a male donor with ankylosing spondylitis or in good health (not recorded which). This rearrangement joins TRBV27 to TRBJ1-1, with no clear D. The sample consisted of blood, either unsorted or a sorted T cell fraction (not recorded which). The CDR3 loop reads CASSSSLKITEAFF. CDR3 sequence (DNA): TGTGCCAGCAGTTCCTCGCTGAAGATCACTGAAGCTTTCTTT.